This T cell receptor (beta chain) was found in a study of T-cell memory formation after mild COVID-19. General study results and limits: The study found balanced CD4/CD8 in clones contracting day 15 to 85 and a CD4+ lean in later expanders. The appearance of some responding clones in pre-infection memory suggested that cross-reactive memory joined. Contracting CD4+ clones sat mainly in CM and EM; CD8+ in EMRA.

Constant-segment primers and 5'RACE yielded cDNA libraries for TCR alpha and TCR beta, each carrying sample barcodes and UMIs. TCRdb itself ran the 5' RACE reads through MiXCR, one entry per CDR3 protein. The table records hundreds of thousands of distinct CDR3 sequences, 15% to 20% of them present only once. This clonotype was recorded a few times. Its antigen is currently unknown. At one of its ends the junction is not consistent with the germline gene, which may arise from a read error. Germline assignment: CDR1 DFQATT and CDR2 SNEGSKA (reference sequence). The CDR3 has 16 amino acids. The gene calls are TRBV20-1 and TRBJ1-1; 7 positions match TRBD1. This sequence was found in an adult woman who had mild COVID-19 (a few samples of this study predate the infection). Cell type and time point are not known. The sample taken for sequencing was PBMCs or a T cell subset sorted from them (not recorded which). The DNA for the CDR3 is TGCAGTGCTAGAGTCAAGACAGGGCCATTGAAAACTGAAGCTTTCTTT. Translation gives CSARVKTGPLKTEAFF.